These 20 T cell receptor beta chains came from one sample sequenced in a study of cytomegalovirus exposure and HLA in healthy donors. The PCR made use of 60 Vbeta and 13 Jbeta primers. Assay: immunoSEQ multiplex PCR; the TCRdb copy retains only in-frame clones and omits some. The table has under 200,000 clones, around four fifths seen once; the top ten hold over 1%. Sequences were obtained from PBMCs. These receptors originate from a woman between 45 and 60 years old in good health and CMV-seronegative.

The chain is built from TRBV9 and TRBJ2-5; 9 bases agree with TRBD1. The CDR3 spans 15 residues. The germline CDR1 and CDR2 sequences are SGDLS and YYNGEE. V lost 0 bases to trimming and J lost 5 bases; unmatched junction nucleotides: 5. CDR3 sequence: CASSVEQGADETQYF. CDR3 bases: TGTGCCAGCAGCGTAGAACAGGGGGCGGATGAGACCCAGTACTTC.

In its sample, this clone was seen once. The chain couples TRBV11-2 to TRBJ2-3; 7 bases map to TRBD1. The germline CDR1 and CDR2 sequences are SGHAT and FQNNGV. Trimming cost V 4 bases and J 4 bases; bases outside gene matches: 11. The CDR3 loop spans 16 amino acids. The CDR3 sequence is CASSSGDRVGADTQYF. The CDR3 bases are TGTGCCAGCAGCTCTGGCGACAGGGTCGGCGCAGATACGCAGTATTTT.

The rearrangement uses TRBV2 and TRBJ1-3; 7 bases line up with TRBD1. J lost 0 bases, V lost 6 bases, and 5 bases had no gene match. This CDR3 has 15 residues. Looked up from germline, CDR1 is SNHLY and CDR2 is FYNNEI. Here the CDR3 reads CASSQGQLSGNTIYF. In DNA form, the CDR3 reads TGTGCCAGCAGCCAGGGACAGCTCTCTGGAAACACCATATATTTT.

The chain is built from TRBV27 and TRBJ1-2, with 7 bases aligning to TRBD1. The CDR3 has 11 amino acids. Trimming at V came to 4 bases and at J to 9 bases, leaving 2 bases not matched to a gene. Germline CDR1 MNHEY, CDR2 SMNVEV (reference sequence). The CDR3 DNA reads as TGTGCCAGCAGTTCGGGACAGCGCTACACCTTC. It specifies CASSSGQRYTF.

This clone appeared a few times. The rearrangement joins TRBV4-3 to TRBJ2-7; no reliable D call. CDR1 LGHNA and CDR2 YSLEER come from the germline V gene. With 1 base removed from V and 0 bases from J, the gap between germline ends came to 7 bases. The CDR3 contains 14 residues. This CDR3 reads CASSQARSSYEQYF. The CDR3 region has the DNA TGCGCCAGCAGCCAAGCCCGGAGCTCCTACGAGCAGTACTTC.

This chain uses TRBV16 with TRBJ1-2; D ambiguous. The CDR3 is made up of 12 amino acids. V shed 2 bases and J shed 5 bases, with 6 bases lying between them. Germline assignment: CDR1 KGHSY and CDR2 FQNENV. Written as DNA, the CDR3 is TGTGCCAGCAGCCAAGAGGGATATGGCTACACCTTC. Its translation is CASSQEGYGYTF.

This clone is a singleton in its sample. The CDR3 nucleotides are TGTGCCAGCAGCCCTTCCTCTAGCGGCAACTACAATGAGCAGTTCTTC. As protein: CASSPSSSGNYNEQFF. The chain combines TRBV28 with TRBJ2-1; 7 bases are a match to TRBD2. Germline values: CDR1 MDHEN, CDR2 SYDVKM. The CDR3 length is 16 residues. Trimming at V came to 6 bases and at J to 3 bases, leaving 11 bases not matched to a gene. The whole variable domain, remainder taken from reference TRBV28 and TRBJ2-1, is DVKVTQSSRYLVKRTGEKVFLECVQDMDHENMFWYRQDPGLGLRLIYFSYDVKMKEKGDIPEGYSVSREKKERFSLILESASTNQTSMYLCASSPSSSGNYNEQFFGPGTRLTVL.

Notes on this clone: Germline and junction disagree at one end, which may indicate a read error. The chain uses TRBV5-1 and TRBJ2-5, with 8 bases that match TRBD1. The CDR3 runs 14 residues. Germline values: CDR1 SGHRS, CDR2 YFSETQ. The CDR3 DNA is TGCGCCAGCAGCCTCGGACAGGGACAAGGGACCCAGTACTTC. Translated: CASSLGQGQGTQYF.

This sequence joins TRBV27 and TRBJ2-1; TRBD2 aligns across 7 bases. Per germline, CDR1 MNHEY and CDR2 SMNVEV (reference sequence). The J segment lost 3 bases and the V segment lost 9 bases, leaving 8 bases of the junction unmatched. The CDR3 has 14 amino acids. The CDR3 DNA sequence: TGTGCCAGTGGACTAGATTCTTACTACAATGAGCAGTTCTTC. This sequence encodes CASGLDSYYNEQFF.

V and J are TRBV11-3 and TRBJ1-5; TRBD1 agrees at 8 bases. The junction had 17 bases not matched to a gene; V was cut back by 9 bases and J by 7 bases. The CDR3 length is 16 residues. Germline assignment: CDR1 SGHNT and CDR2 YENEEA. The CDR3 sequence is CARQGAQFERFQPQHF. CDR3 bases: TGTGCCAGGCAGGGGGCCCAATTTGAACGGTTCCAGCCCCAGCATTTT. Drawing the rest from reference TRBV11-3 and TRBJ1-5, the complete variable domain is EAGVVQSPRYKIIEKKQPVAFWCNPISGHNTLYWYLQNLGQGPELLIRYENEEAVDDSQLPKDRFSAERLKGVDSTLKIQPAELGDSAVYLCARQGAQFERFQPQHFGDGTRLSIL.

V is TRBV6-1 and J is TRBJ2-2, with D uncertain. Trimming shortened V by 10 bases and J by 6 bases, and 18 bases separated the two germline ends. Germline V gene lookup returns CDR1 MNHNS and CDR2 SASEGT. The CDR3 totals 14 residues. The CDR3 DNA is TGTGCCACCTGGCTAGGTCTTAAGGCCGGGGAGCTGTTTTTT. This gives the protein CATWLGLKAGELFF.

V gene TRBV5-1 combines with J gene TRBJ1-4, with D possibly being TRBD1 (6 bases). Per germline, CDR1 SGHRS and CDR2 YFSETQ. The CDR3 contains 15 residues. The V and J ends lost 7 bases and 7 bases respectively, with 20 bases between them. The CDR3 coding sequence is TGCGCCAGCGGCCTACAGGGTTCAGAGGGTGAAAAACTGTTTTTT. Residues: CASGLQGSEGEKLFF.

V gene TRBV5-6 combines with J gene TRBJ1-2; D gene unclear. V was shortened by 2 bases and J by 12 bases, with 14 bases between the two germline ends. CDR1 and CDR2 (germline): SGHDT, YYEEEE. The CDR3 has 12 residues. DNA of the CDR3: TGTGCCAGCAGCTTAGGAGCGGGGTTGAACACCTTC. Protein sequence: CASSLGAGLNTF.

The chain links TRBV6-6 to TRBJ1-4; 9 bases fit TRBD1. Trimming removed 6 bases from V and 6 bases from J; junction bases left unmatched: 11. The CDR3 has 16 amino acids. CDR1 is MNHNY and CDR2 is SVGAGI in the germline V gene (reference sequence). The CDR3, as DNA: TGTGCCAGCAGAGTCGCACAGGGGGACAGGGATGAAAAACTGTTTTTT. This gives the protein CASRVAQGDRDEKLFF.

The V call is TRBV5-6, the J call TRBJ2-7; 7 nucleotides line up with TRBD1. The CDR3 spans 15 residues. The V and J ends lost 1 base and 3 bases, in that order; junction bases with no gene match: 7. Per germline, CDR1 SGHDT and CDR2 YYEEEE. In nucleotides, the CDR3 is TGTGCCAGCAGCTTGCTAGGGGGCAATGTCTACGAGCAGTACTTC. Translating gives CASSLLGGNVYEQYF.

This clone was seen only once. The chain is built from TRBV4-3 and TRBJ2-7; D perhaps matches TRBD1 (5 bases). CDR1 is LGHNA and CDR2 is YSLEER in the germline V gene. This CDR3 has 15 amino acids. The V and J ends lost 0 bases and 2 bases respectively, with 11 bases between them. The CDR3 bases are TGCGCCAGCAGCCAAGATGACAGTCATGCCTACGAGCAGTACTTC. Protein product: CASSQDDSHAYEQYF.

Comments on this clone: One end of the junction does not line up with germline, which may come from a read error. In the same sample, other DNA sequences code for this CDR3. The V gene is TRBV4-2, the J gene TRBJ2-7, with 10 bases that match TRBD1. CDR3 size: 17 residues. Looked up from germline, CDR1 is LGHNA and CDR2 is YNFKEQ. CDR3: CASSQVTRDRGSYEQYF. The CDR3 DNA is TGTGCCAGCAGTCAAGTTACCCGGGACAGGGGATCCTACGAGCAGTACTTC.

The genes are TRBV7-8 and TRBJ2-1; 8 bases line up with TRBD1. The ends lost 4 bases at V and 5 bases at J; junction bases unmatched: 7. Germline V gene sequence: CDR1 SGHVS, CDR2 FQNEAQ. This CDR3 has 15 residues. This CDR3 reads CASSSRQGNNNEQFF. CDR3 bases: TGTGCCAGCAGCTCCCGACAGGGGAACAACAATGAGCAGTTCTTC.

This clone has just a few counts. The chain recombines TRBV5-5 with TRBJ1-4; D uncertain. This CDR3 comprises 13 residues. Trimming took 0 bases from V and 4 from J, leaving 4 bases between them. Looked up from germline, CDR1 is SGHKS and CDR2 is YYEKEE (reference sequence). Written as DNA, the CDR3 is TGTGCCAGCAGCTTGGGCGTTAATGAAAAACTGTTTTTT. It codes for CASSLGVNEKLFF.

Only a few counts were recorded for this clone. The chain has TRBV6-5 and TRBJ2-3, with D possibly matching TRBD2 (5 bases). V lost 2 bases to trimming and J lost 3 bases, with 6 bases between them. The CDR3 runs to 13 residues. Germline CDR1 reads MNHEY; CDR2 reads SVGAGI. This CDR3 reads CASSYPGTDTQYF. The CDR3 DNA sequence: TGTGCCAGCAGTTACCCGGGGACAGATACGCAGTATTTT.